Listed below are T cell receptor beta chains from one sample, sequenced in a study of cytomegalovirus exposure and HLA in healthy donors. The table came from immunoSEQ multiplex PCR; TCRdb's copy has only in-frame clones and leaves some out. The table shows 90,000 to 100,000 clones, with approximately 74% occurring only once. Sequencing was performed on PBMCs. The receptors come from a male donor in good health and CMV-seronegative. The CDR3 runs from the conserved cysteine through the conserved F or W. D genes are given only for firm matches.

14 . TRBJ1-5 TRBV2 CATQGFGERQPQHF
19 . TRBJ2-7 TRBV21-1 CASNSPGQDIPSSSYEQYF
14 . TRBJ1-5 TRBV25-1 CASSELQGNQPQHF
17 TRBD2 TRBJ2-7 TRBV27 CASSPLRDYPLSYEQYF
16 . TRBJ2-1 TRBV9 CASSRTLWSSYNEQFF
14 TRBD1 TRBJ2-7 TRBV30 CAWSKDREHYEQYF
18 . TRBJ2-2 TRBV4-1 CASSQDTGGSTRTGELFF
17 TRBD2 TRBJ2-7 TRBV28 CASRGLPSGRAGFEQYF
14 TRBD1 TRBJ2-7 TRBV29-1 CSVERGGTIHEQYF
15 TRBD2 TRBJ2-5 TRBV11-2 CASSPIAGGQETQYF
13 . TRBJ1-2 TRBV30 CAWSEDSNYGYTF
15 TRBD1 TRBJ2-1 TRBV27 CASSLWDRGWNEQFF
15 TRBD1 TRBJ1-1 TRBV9 CASSGGQGMNTEAFF
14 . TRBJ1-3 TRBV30 CAWSPPGSGNTIYF
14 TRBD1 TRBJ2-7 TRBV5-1 CASSEWDRGTEQYF
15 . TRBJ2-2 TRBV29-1 CSVESRGGNTGELFF
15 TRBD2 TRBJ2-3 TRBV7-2 CASSWSGRATDTQYF
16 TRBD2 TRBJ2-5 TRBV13 CASSLVAGGIQETQYF
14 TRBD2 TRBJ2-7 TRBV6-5 CASRPSGIPHEQYF
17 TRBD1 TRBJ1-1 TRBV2 CASSLGITRGFSTEAFF
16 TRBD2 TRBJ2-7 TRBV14 CASSQRLGGTSYEQYF
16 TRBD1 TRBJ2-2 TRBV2 CASSAWTGYNTGELFF
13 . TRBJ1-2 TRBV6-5 CASSQQGRSGYTF
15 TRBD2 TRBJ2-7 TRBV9 CASSGRLAGDGEQYF
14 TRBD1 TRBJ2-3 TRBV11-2 CASSGQVGSDTQYF
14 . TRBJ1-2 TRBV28 CASSLGGSNYGYTF
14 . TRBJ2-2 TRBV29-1 CSVEIGMETGELFF
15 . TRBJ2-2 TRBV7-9 CASSLKGGTYGELFF
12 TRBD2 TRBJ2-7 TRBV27 CASTSGIGEQYF
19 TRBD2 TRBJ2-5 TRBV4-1 CASSQVLKLAGVGQETQYF
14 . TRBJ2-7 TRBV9 CASSVVEVPYEQYF
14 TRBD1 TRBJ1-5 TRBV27 CASSRTGPNQPQHF
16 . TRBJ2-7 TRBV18 CASSPTSGRGIYEQYF